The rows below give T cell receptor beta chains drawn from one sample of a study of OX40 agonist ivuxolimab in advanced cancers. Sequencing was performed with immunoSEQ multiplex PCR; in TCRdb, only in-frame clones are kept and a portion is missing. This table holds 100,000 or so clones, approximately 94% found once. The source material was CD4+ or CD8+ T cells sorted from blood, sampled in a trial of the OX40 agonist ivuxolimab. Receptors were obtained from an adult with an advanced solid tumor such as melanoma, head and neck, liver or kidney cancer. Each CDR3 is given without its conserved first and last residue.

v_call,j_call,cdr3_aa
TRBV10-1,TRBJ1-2,ASGRDRYYGYT
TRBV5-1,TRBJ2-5,ASSPLFGTQY
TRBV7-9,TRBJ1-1,ASSLEGGGSSI
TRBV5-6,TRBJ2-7,ASSPGQRHEQY
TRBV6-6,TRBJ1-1,ASSGRTGLEAF
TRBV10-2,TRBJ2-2,ASSETGLSFGTGELF
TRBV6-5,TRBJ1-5,ASSDRGTGPQPQH
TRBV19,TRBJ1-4,ASSIREINEKLF
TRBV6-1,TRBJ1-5,ASSEFRHPAGQH
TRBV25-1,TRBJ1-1,ASTPGRLNTEAF
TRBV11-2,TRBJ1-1,ASGDRTGSVGGDTEAF
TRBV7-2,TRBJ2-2,ASSFTGRNTGELF
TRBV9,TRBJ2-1,ASSVGASGRALEQF
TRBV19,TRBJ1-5,ASSIRPGHQPQH
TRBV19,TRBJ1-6,ASNTRDGRYSPLH
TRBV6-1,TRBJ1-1,ASSTGPRGYAEAF
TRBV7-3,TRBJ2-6,ASSPPFGSGANVLT
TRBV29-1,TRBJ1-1,SVGRQGGTEAF
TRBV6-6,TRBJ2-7,ASSGPGTSGIYEQY
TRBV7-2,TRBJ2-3,ASSLGLAGGRDTQY
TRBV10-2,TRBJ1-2,ASSHTGAYGYT
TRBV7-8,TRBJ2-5,ASSLARWRREETQY
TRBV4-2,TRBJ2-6,ASSPIVGYGANVLT
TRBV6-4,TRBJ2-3,ASSAGLAGTDTQY
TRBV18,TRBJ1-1,ASSPPRDRVYAF
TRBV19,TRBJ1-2,ASSAEQGGGYT
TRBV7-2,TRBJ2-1,ASSLGGWRVVRNEQF
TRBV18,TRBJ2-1,ASSPGQGVGNEQF
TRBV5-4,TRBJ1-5,ASSAGQNQPQH
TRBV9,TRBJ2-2,ASRPTGTSTGELF
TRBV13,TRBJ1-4,ASSLGGGGRGRSNEKLF
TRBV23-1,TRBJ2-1,ASTLAGGDLF
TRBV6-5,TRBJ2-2,ASSFPDRTPGELF
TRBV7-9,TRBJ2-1,ASSSGWAYNEQF
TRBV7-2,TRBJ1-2,ASSFSRGQSYGYT
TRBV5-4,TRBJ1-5,ASSFRGPNQPQH
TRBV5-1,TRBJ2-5,ASSLATGLLGETQY
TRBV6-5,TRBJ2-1,ASSFLGTSGSNEQF
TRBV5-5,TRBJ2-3,ASSFREFFADTQY
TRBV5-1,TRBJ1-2,ASSEGQRRYGYT
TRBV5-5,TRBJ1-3,ASSLERGRAGNTIY
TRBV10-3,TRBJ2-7,AISPPLTTATPSYEQY
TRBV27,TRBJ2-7,ASSSYRDSYEQY
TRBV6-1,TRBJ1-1,ASSEDRNTEAF
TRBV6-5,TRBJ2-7,ASSYSRAGPGD
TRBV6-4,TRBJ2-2,ASSAEGTNTGELF
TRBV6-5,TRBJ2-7,ASKPTSASSYEQY
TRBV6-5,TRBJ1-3,ASSLQGSGNTIY
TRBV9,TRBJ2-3,ASSVLAGGLRDTQY
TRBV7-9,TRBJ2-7,AGGQGSSYEQY
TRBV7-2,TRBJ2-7,ASSLQGASYEQY
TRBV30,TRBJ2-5,AWSSPETQY
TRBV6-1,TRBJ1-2,ASSAGTGANYGYT
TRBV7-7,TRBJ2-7,ASSLKRDTSYEQY
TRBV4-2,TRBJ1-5,ASRGLKGQPQH
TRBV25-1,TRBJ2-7,ASTGSPPGEQY
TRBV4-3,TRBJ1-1,ASSQDWTVTEAF